Listed here are 26 T cell receptor beta chains from one sample, sequenced in a study of T cell changes during pregnancy in multiple sclerosis (dated by TCRdb to about 2019). Libraries were made using the immunoSEQ multiplex PCR assay. TCRdb stores this immuneACCESS table with in-frame sequences only. Part of the clones is absent; in the studies checked, under half of the shortfall reflects unresolved V genes, and no reason is known for the rest. The sample table shows 26,000 or so clones, and approximately 89% are seen once. Roughly 17% of the sample rests with the top ten. Sample: CD8+ T cells from peripheral blood mononuclear cells, taken in the second trimester of pregnancy. Receptor source: a female donor with multiple sclerosis, enrolled in a pregnancy study.

The J gene is TRBJ2-1, the V gene TRBV7-6, with TRBD1 identical over 8 bases. Trimming at V came to 3 bases and at J to 9 bases, leaving 13 bases not matched to a gene. The CDR3 totals 16 residues. CDR1 is SGHVS and CDR2 is FNYEAQ in the germline V gene. The CDR3 here is CASSLEARQGFGEQFF. CDR3 bases: TGTGCCAGCAGCTTGGAAGCTCGACAGGGGTTTGGTGAGCAGTTCTTC.

The rearrangement links TRBV2 to TRBJ1-1, with no clear D. This CDR3 contains 13 residues. Trimming cost V 4 bases and J 1 base, with 7 bases left between them. Looked up from germline, CDR1 is SNHLY and CDR2 is FYNNEI. The CDR3 bases are TGTGCCAGCAGTGGACAATCGAACACTGAAGCTTTCTTT. It translates to CASSGQSNTEAFF.

The chain is built from TRBV19 and TRBJ2-7; possible D gene TRBD2, 6 bases. This CDR3 is 13 amino acids long. CDR1 is LNHDA, CDR2 SQIVND, per germline (reference sequence). V lost 2 bases to trimming and J lost 4 bases, with 9 bases between them. This CDR3 reads CASSILGGYEQYF. DNA of the CDR3: TGTGCCAGTAGTATACTCGGGGGATACGAGCAGTACTTC. Variable domain in full (rest from reference TRBV19 and TRBJ2-7): DGGITQSPKYLFRKEGQNVTLSCEQNLNHDAMYWYRQDPGQGLRLIYYSQIVNDFQKGDIAEGYSVSREKKESFPLTVTSAQKNPTAFYLCASSILGGYEQYFGPGTRLTVT.

A single count supports this clone. This chain's CDR3 is CATSSLQGFGEQYF. The CDR3 bases are TGTGCCACCAGCTCCCTTCAGGGGTTCGGCGAGCAGTACTTC. The J gene is TRBJ2-7, the V gene TRBV15; D is perhaps TRBD1 (6 bases). In germline, CDR1 is LNHNV, CDR2 YYDKDF (reference sequence). The CDR3 extends over 14 amino acids. Deletions cut 5 bases from V and 6 bases from J, with 17 bases between.

The chain recombines TRBV5-6 with TRBJ1-1, with 8 bases aligning to TRBD1. Germline assignment: CDR1 SGHDT and CDR2 YYEEEE. The CDR3 loop spans 17 amino acids. J was trimmed by 2 bases and V by 1 base; bases with no gene match: 10. The CDR3 spells CASSLPGTGPGNTEAFF. The CDR3 DNA is TGTGCCAGCAGCTTGCCCGGGACAGGCCCCGGCAACACTGAAGCTTTCTTT.

The chain has TRBV28 and TRBJ2-7, with 9 bases fitting TRBD2. The ends lost 2 bases at V and 5 bases at J; junction bases unmatched: 7. The germline V gene encodes CDR1 MDHEN and CDR2 SYDVKM. The CDR3 runs to 15 residues. CDR3: CASSLHSGSVHEQYF. The CDR3 bases are TGTGCCAGCAGTTTACATAGCGGGAGTGTACACGAGCAGTACTTC.

The chain has TRBV7-9 and TRBJ1-2, with D perhaps TRBD1 (6 bases). Germline assignment: CDR1 SEHNR and CDR2 FQNEAQ (reference sequence). V lost 1 base, J lost 4 bases, and 13 bases lay in between. The CDR3 covers 15 residues. CDR3 coding DNA: TGTGCCAGCAGCTTAGGGGGGGGCATGAGCTATGGCTACACCTTC. This gives the protein CASSLGGGMSYGYTF.

CDR3 loop: CASSLGLAGGEYF. DNA for the CDR3: TGTGCCAGCAGTTTAGGGCTAGCGGGTGGAGAGTATTTT. The rearrangement joins TRBV27 to TRBJ2-3; 8 nucleotides match TRBD2. CDR3 length: 13 amino acids. The ends lost 2 bases at V and 13 bases at J; junction bases unmatched: 8. Germline V lookup: CDR1 MNHEY, CDR2 SMNVEV (reference sequence).

This clone was seen more than once but under ten times. The chain carries TRBV6-4 and TRBJ2-4, with D possibly being TRBD2 (6 bases). V was shortened by 1 base and J by 8 bases, with 18 bases between the two germline ends. Looked up from germline, CDR1 is MRHNA and CDR2 is SNTAGT. The CDR3 is 16 residues long. In DNA form, the CDR3 reads TGTGCCAGCAGTGACTTTAGGCCCCTCGGGGGACACATTCAGTACTTC. Protein sequence: CASSDFRPLGGHIQYF.

In DNA, the CDR3 is TGTGCCAGCAGTCACCTGACAGGGGGCTATGGCTACACCTTC. Its protein product is CASSHLTGGYGYTF. This chain links TRBV6-6 with TRBJ1-2; 9 bases agree with TRBD1. Looked up from germline, CDR1 is MNHNY and CDR2 is SVGAGI (reference sequence). This CDR3 has 14 residues. V lost 5 bases and J lost 4; bases outside the gene matches: 5.

In this sample, this clone turned up a few times. One end of the junction fails to match germline, which may point to a read error. The chain uses TRBV6-4 and TRBJ2-3, with D perhaps matching TRBD1 or TRBD2 (6 bases each). The CDR3 runs 15 residues. Germline V lookup: CDR1 MRHNA, CDR2 SNTAGT. CDR3 bases: TGTGCCAGCAGCGACTCGGGGGCCGGCGTAGATACGCAGTATTTT. It is translated as CASSDSGAGVDTQYF.

The table lists this clone with a count of one. The J gene is TRBJ2-2, the V gene TRBV4-2; D is undetermined. V lost 2 bases and J lost 5, with 6 bases in between. Germline V CDR1 and CDR2: LGHNA, YNFKEQ. This CDR3 has 13 amino acids. CDR3 coding DNA: TGTGCCAGCAGCCAATCCGGGACCGGGGAGCTGTTTTTT. Protein: CASSQSGTGELFF.

This chain connects TRBV4-2 to TRBJ2-7, with D perhaps TRBD2 (5 bases). Trimming removed 2 bases from V and 0 bases from J, with 14 bases in between. This CDR3 spans 16 amino acids. The germline gives CDR1 LGHNA, CDR2 YNFKEQ. The CDR3 nucleotides are TGTGCCAGCAGCCAATTAGCCGGGGTAAGCTCCTACGAGCAGTACTTC. This codes for CASSQLAGVSSYEQYF.

This clone has just a few counts. The rearrangement links TRBV27 to TRBJ2-7; 8 bases match TRBD2. Unmatched junction bases numbered 6, after V lost 4 bases and J lost 4 bases. The CDR3 loop spans 14 amino acids. CDR1 and CDR2 (germline): MNHEY, SMNVEV (reference sequence). The CDR3 nucleotides are TGTGCCAGCAGTTCGGGGGGGAGTCCGTACGAGCAGTACTTC. Translated: CASSSGGSPYEQYF.

This clone appeared once. The chain carries TRBV29-1 and TRBJ2-3; TRBD2 matches at 13 bases. Per the germline V gene, CDR1 is SQVTM and CDR2 is ANQGSEA. The CDR3 consists of 18 residues. J gave up 6 bases and V 3 bases, and 15 bases lay outside the gene matches. In nucleotides, the CDR3 is TGCAGCGTTGAGCAGGGACTAGCGGGAAGCCACCCGCCGGATACGCAGTATTTT. Protein product: CSVEQGLAGSHPPDTQYF.

The chain's CDR3 is CASSDRTEAYEQYF. The CDR3 nucleotides are TGTGCCAGCAGCGATCGGACAGAAGCCTACGAGCAGTACTTC. This sequence joins TRBV7-9 and TRBJ2-7, with a tentative D call TRBD1 (6 bases). V was pared by 5 bases and J by 2 bases, with 13 bases between. Germline lookup yields CDR1 SEHNR and CDR2 FQNEAQ (reference sequence). The CDR3 runs 14 residues. The full variable domain, with the rest looked up from reference TRBV7-9 and TRBJ2-7, is DTGVSQNPRHKITKRGQNVTFRCDPISEHNRLYWYRQTLGQGPEFLTYFQNEAQLEKSRLLSDRFSAERPKGSFSTLEIQRTEQGDSAMYLCASSDRTEAYEQYFGPGTRLTVT.

The rearrangement uses TRBV27 and TRBJ2-2; no reliable D call. V was clipped by 3 bases and J by 6 bases, with 5 bases between them. The germline CDR1 and CDR2 sequences are MNHEY and SMNVEV (reference sequence). The CDR3 totals 12 residues. The CDR3 loop reads CASSFSAGELFF. The CDR3 DNA follows: TGTGCCAGCAGTTTTAGTGCCGGGGAGCTGTTTTTT.

V gene TRBV2 combines with J gene TRBJ1-2, with D possibly being TRBD1 (6 bases). With 1 base removed from V and 5 bases from J, the gap between germline ends came to 14 bases. Germline V CDR1 and CDR2: SNHLY, FYNNEI. This CDR3 spans 15 amino acids. The CDR3 spells CASSEDPGDSYGYTF. CDR3 sequence (DNA): TGTGCCAGCAGTGAAGACCCAGGGGATTCATATGGCTACACCTTC.

This sequence joins TRBV11-2 and TRBJ2-7, with 13 positions matching TRBD2. Trimming cost V 5 bases and J 4 bases; bases outside gene matches: 8. This CDR3 has 16 amino acids. The germline CDR1 and CDR2 sequences are SGHAT and FQNNGV. CDR3 sequence: CASSPPGTSGIYEQYF. DNA of the CDR3: TGTGCCAGCAGCCCGCCCGGGACTAGCGGGATTTACGAGCAGTACTTC.

The gene calls are TRBV6-5 and TRBJ1-1, with D unresolved. The germline CDR1 and CDR2 sequences are MNHEY and SVGAGI. V lost 0 bases and J 7 bases, leaving 12 bases between the germline ends. CDR3 size: 14 residues. CDR3 in DNA: TGTGCCAGCAGTTACTCGAAAGGAGCCTTTGAAGCTTTCTTT. Translation: CASSYSKGAFEAFF.

The chain links TRBV27 to TRBJ1-2, with D possibly being TRBD1 (6 bases). Trimming stripped 2 bases from V and 4 bases from J, with 14 bases between. CDR1 and CDR2 (germline): MNHEY, SMNVEV (reference sequence). The CDR3 is 15 amino acids. This CDR3 reads CASSLHQGSLYGYTF. CDR3 DNA sequence: TGTGCCAGCAGTTTACACCAGGGGAGCCTCTATGGCTACACCTTC.

The chain recombines TRBV28 with TRBJ1-1; D perhaps matches TRBD1 (5 bases). With 9 bases removed from V and 2 bases from J, the gap between germline ends came to 13 bases. The CDR3 is 13 amino acids. Germline-derived CDR1 and CDR2 are MDHEN and SYDVKM. The DNA of the CDR3 is TGTGCCAGGGGGGGGTCGGGAAACACTGAAGCTTTCTTT. Amino acids: CARGGSGNTEAFF. The full variable domain, in which reference TRBV28 and TRBJ1-1 provide the parts outside the CDR3, is DVKVTQSSRYLVKRTGEKVFLECVQDMDHENMFWYRQDPGLGLRLIYFSYDVKMKEKGDIPEGYSVSREKKERFSLILESASTNQTSMYLCARGGSGNTEAFFGQGTRLTVV.

The table lists this clone with a count of one. The rearrangement links TRBV27 to TRBJ2-7; D unresolved. CDR1 and CDR2 (germline): MNHEY, SMNVEV (reference sequence). There are 16 residues in the CDR3. V shed 0 bases and J shed 5 bases, with 17 bases lying between them. CDR3 coding DNA: TGTGCCAGCAGTTTATCGATGTCTACTGCCCTGGACGAGCAGTACTTC. Encoded protein: CASSLSMSTALDEQYF.

This clone was detected only a few times. The genes are TRBV5-4 and TRBJ2-1; TRBD1 agrees at 7 bases. Germline assignment: CDR1 SGHNT and CDR2 YYREEE (reference sequence). Losses at the gene ends were 4 bases for V and 13 bases for J; bases not matched to a gene: 5. This CDR3 region has 11 residues. The CDR3 loop reads CASSVGTVQFF. DNA of the CDR3: TGTGCCAGCAGCGTAGGGACAGTACAGTTCTTC. Using reference TRBV5-4 and TRBJ2-1 for the parts outside the CDR3, the full variable domain is ETGVTQSPTHLIKTRGQQVTLRCSSQSGHNTVSWYQQALGQGPQFIFQYYREEENGRGNFPPRFSGLQFPNYSSELNVNALELDDSALYLCASSVGTVQFFGPGTRLTVL.

The chain employs TRBV25-1 and TRBJ2-1, with TRBD2 matching over 7 bases. CDR3 length equals 18 residues. The germline V gene encodes CDR1 MGHDK and CDR2 SYGVNS. V gave up 4 bases and J gave up 2 bases; unmatched junction bases: 14. The CDR3 coding sequence is TGTGCCAGCAGTGGAAACGTGTTATCGGGAGGCCCCTACAATGAGCAGTTCTTC. Protein product: CASSGNVLSGGPYNEQFF. The whole variable domain, filled in from reference TRBV25-1 and TRBJ2-1, reads EADIYQTPRYLVIGTGKKITLECSQTMGHDKMYWYQQDPGMELHLIHYSYGVNSTEKGDLSSESTVSRIRTEHFPLTLESARPSHTSQYLCASSGNVLSGGPYNEQFFGPGTRLTVL.

This clone was detected once. The chain carries TRBV19 and TRBJ2-3; 13 nucleotides align to TRBD2. J gave up 4 bases and V 5 bases, and 15 bases lay outside the gene matches. CDR3 length: 19 residues. From germline, CDR1 is LNHDA and CDR2 SQIVND (reference sequence). CDR3 nucleotides: TGTGCCAGTAGTCCGGGACTAGCGGGATTTATGAGTGGCGCAGATACGCAGTATTTT. Residues: CASSPGLAGFMSGADTQYF.